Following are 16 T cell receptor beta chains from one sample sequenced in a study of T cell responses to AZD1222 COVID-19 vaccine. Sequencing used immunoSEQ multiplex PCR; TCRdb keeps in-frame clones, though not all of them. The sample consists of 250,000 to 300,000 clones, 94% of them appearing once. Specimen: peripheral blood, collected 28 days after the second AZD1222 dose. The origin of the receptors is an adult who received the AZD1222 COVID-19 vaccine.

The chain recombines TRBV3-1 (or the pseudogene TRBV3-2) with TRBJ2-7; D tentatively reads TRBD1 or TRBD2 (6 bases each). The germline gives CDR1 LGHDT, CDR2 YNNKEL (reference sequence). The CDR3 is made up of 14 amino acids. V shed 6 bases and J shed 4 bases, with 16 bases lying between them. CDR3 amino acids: CASRRQGTLYEQYF. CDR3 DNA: TGTGCCAGCAGGCGGCAGGGGACTCTTTACGAGCAGTACTTC.

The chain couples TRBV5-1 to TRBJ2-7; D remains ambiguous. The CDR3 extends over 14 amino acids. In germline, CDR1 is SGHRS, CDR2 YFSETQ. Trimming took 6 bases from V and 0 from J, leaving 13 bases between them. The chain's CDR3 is CASTLIPGSYEQYF. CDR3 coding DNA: TGCGCCAGCACCCTAATTCCGGGCTCCTACGAGCAGTACTTC.

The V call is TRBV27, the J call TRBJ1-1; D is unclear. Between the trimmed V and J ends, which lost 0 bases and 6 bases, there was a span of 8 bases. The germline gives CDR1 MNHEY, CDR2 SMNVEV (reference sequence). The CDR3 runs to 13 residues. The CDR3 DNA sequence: TGTGCCAGCAGTTTATCCTGGGCAGCTGAAGCTTTCTTT. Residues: CASSLSWAAEAFF.

DNA of the CDR3: TGTGCCACACGACCTCAGGGGGCAAGTGGAAACACCATATATTTT. Protein product: CATRPQGASGNTIYF. This chain joins TRBV19 and TRBJ1-3; 8 bases are shared with TRBD1. Germline V lookup: CDR1 LNHDA, CDR2 SQIVND (reference sequence). The CDR3 contains 15 residues. After removal of 10 bases from V and 3 bases from J, the junction contained 11 bases not matched to a gene. Filled out from reference TRBV19 and TRBJ1-3, the complete variable domain reads DGGITQSPKYLFRKEGQNVTLSCEQNLNHDAMYWYRQDPGQGLRLIYYSQIVNDFQKGDIAEGYSVSREKKESFPLTVTSAQKNPTAFYLCATRPQGASGNTIYFGEGSWLTVV.

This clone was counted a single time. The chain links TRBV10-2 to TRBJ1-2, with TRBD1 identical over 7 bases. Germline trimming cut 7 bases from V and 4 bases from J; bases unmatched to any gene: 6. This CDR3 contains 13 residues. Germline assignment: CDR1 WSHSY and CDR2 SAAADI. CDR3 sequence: CASKPGQLYGYTF. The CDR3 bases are TGCGCCAGCAAACCGGGACAGCTCTATGGCTACACCTTC.

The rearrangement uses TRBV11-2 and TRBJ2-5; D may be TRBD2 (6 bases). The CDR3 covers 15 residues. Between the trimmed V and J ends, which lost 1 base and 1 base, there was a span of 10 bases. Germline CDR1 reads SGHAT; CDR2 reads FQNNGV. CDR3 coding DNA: TGTGCCAGCAGCTTAGCGTTCGGGGGCCAAGAGACCCAGTACTTC. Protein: CASSLAFGGQETQYF.

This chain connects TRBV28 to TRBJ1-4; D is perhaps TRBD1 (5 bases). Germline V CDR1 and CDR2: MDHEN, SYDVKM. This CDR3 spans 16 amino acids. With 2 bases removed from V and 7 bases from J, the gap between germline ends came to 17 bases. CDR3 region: CASSLQGLLLSEKLFF. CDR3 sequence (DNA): TGTGCCAGCAGTTTACAGGGACTCCTCTTATCTGAAAAACTGTTTTTT.

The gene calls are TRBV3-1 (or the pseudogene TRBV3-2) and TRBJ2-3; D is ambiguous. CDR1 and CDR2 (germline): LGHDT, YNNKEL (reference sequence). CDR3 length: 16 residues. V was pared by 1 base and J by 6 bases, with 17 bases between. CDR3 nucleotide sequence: TGTGCCAGCAGCCAAGGGGGTGGCAGTCGGTGGGATACGCAGTATTTT. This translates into CASSQGGGSRWDTQYF.

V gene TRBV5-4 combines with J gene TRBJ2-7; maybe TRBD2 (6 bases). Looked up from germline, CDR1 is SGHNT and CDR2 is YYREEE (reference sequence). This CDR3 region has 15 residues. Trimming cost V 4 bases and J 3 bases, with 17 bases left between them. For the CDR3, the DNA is TGTGCCAGCAGCCGCGACTCAGGAGGGGTCTACGAGCAGTACTTC. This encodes CASSRDSGGVYEQYF.

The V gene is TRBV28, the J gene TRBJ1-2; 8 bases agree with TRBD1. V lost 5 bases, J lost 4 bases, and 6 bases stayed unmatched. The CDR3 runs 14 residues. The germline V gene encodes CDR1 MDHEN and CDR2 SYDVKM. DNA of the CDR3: TGTGCCAGCAGTCTTCCCGGACAGGGCTATGGCTACACCTTC. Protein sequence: CASSLPGQGYGYTF.

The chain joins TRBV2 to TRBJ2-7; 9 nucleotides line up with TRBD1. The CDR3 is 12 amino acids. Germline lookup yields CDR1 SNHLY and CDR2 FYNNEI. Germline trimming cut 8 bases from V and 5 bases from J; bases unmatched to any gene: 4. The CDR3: CASSGTGNEQYF. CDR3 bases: TGTGCCAGCTCCGGGACAGGGAACGAGCAGTACTTC.

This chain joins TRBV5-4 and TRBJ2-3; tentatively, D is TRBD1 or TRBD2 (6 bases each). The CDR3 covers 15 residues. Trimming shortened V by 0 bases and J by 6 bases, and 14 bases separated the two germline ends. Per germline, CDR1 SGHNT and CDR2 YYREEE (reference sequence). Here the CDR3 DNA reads TGTGCCAGCAGCTTGGGGGGGGCTATAGACGATACGCAGTATTTT. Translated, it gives CASSLGGAIDDTQYF. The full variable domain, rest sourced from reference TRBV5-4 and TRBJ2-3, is ETGVTQSPTHLIKTRGQQVTLRCSSQSGHNTVSWYQQALGQGPQFIFQYYREEENGRGNFPPRFSGLQFPNYSSELNVNALELDDSALYLCASSLGGAIDDTQYFGPGTRLTVL.

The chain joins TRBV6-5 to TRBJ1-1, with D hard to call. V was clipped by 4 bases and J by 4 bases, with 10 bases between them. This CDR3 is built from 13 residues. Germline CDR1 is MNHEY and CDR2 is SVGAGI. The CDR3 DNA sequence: TGTGCCAGCAGTTTCGGTGCGATCACTGAAGCTTTCTTT. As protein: CASSFGAITEAFF.

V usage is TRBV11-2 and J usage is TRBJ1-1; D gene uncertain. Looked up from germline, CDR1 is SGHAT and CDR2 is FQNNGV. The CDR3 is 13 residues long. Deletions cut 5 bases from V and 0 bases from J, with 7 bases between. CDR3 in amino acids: CASSPSLNTEAFF. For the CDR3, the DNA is TGTGCCAGCAGCCCCTCCTTGAACACTGAAGCTTTCTTT.

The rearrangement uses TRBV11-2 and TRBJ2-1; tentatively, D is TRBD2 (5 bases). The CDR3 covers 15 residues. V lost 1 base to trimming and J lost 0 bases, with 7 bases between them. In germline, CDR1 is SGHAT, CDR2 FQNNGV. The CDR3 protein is CASSLAAGSYNEQFF. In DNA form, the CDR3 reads TGTGCCAGCAGCTTAGCTGCGGGCTCCTACAATGAGCAGTTCTTC.

CDR3 DNA sequence: TGTGCCAGCAGCACTTCTGGAAACACCATATATTTT. Protein: CASSTSGNTIYF. This chain links TRBV25-1 with TRBJ1-3, with D hard to call. CDR3 length: 12 residues. CDR1 and CDR2 (germline): MGHDK, SYGVNS. Deletions cut 6 bases from V and 1 base from J, with 4 bases between. Full variable domain (remainder filled in from reference TRBV25-1 and TRBJ1-3): EADIYQTPRYLVIGTGKKITLECSQTMGHDKMYWYQQDPGMELHLIHYSYGVNSTEKGDLSSESTVSRIRTEHFPLTLESARPSHTSQYLCASSTSGNTIYFGEGSWLTVV.